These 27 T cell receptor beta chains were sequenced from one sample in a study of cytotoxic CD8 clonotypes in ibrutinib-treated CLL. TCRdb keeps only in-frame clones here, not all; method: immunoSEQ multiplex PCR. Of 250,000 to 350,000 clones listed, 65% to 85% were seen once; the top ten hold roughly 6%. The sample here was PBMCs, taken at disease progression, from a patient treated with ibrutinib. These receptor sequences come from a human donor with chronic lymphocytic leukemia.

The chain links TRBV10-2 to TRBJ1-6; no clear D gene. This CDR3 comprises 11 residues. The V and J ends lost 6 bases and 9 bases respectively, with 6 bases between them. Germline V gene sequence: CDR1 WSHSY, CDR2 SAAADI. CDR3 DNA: TGCGCCAGCAGGGCAGCTTCACCCCTCCACTTT. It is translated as CASRAASPLHF.

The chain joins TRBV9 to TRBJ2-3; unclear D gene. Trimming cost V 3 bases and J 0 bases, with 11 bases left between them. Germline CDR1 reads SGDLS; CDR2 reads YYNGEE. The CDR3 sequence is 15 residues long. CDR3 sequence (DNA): TGTGCCAGCAGCGAGATGGGCGTTAGCACAGATACGCAGTATTTT. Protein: CASSEMGVSTDTQYF.

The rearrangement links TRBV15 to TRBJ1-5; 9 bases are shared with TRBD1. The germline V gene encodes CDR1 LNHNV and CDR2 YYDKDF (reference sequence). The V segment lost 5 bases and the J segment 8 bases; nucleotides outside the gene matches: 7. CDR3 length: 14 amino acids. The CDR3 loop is CATSGRDREKPQHF. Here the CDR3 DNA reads TGTGCCACCAGCGGACGGGACAGGGAAAAGCCCCAGCATTTT.

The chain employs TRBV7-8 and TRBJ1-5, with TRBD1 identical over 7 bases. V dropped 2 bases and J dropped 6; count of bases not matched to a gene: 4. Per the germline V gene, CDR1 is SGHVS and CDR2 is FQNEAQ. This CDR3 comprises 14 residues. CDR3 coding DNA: TGTGCCAGCAGCTTACGCAGGGGGTCTCAGCCCCAGCATTTT. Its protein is CASSLRRGSQPQHF.

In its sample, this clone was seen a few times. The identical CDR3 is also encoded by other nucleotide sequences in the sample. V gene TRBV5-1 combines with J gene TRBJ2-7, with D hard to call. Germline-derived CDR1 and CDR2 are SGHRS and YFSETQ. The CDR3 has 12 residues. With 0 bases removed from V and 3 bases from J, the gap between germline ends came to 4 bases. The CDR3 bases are TGCGCCAGCAGCTTGGGACTCTACGAGCAGTACTTC. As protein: CASSLGLYEQYF.

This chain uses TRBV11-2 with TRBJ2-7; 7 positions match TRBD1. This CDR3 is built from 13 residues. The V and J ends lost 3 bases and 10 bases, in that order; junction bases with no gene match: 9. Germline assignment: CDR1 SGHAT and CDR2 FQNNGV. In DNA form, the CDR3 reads TGTGCCAGCAGCTTCGATGGGACAGCGGTCCAGTACTTC. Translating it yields CASSFDGTAVQYF.

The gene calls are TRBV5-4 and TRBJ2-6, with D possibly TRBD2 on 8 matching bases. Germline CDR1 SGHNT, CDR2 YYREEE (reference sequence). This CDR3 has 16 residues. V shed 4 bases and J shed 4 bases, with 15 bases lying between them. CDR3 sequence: CASSPGGGDGANVLTF. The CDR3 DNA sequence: TGTGCCAGCAGCCCGGGAGGGGGCGACGGGGCCAACGTCCTGACTTTC.

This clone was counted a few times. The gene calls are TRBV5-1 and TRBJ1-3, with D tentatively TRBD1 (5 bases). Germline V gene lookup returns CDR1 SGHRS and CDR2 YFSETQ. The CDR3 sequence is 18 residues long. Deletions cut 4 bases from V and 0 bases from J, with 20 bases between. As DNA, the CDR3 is TGCGCCAGCAGCCCAATGAGGATGGGGGACTTCTCTGGAAACACCATATATTTT. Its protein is CASSPMRMGDFSGNTIYF. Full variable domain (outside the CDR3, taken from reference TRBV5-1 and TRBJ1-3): KAGVTQTPRYLIKTRGQQVTLSCSPISGHRSVSWYQQTPGQGLQFLFEYFSETQRNKGNFPGRFSGRQFSNSRSEMNVSTLELGDSALYLCASSPMRMGDFSGNTIYFGEGSWLTVV.

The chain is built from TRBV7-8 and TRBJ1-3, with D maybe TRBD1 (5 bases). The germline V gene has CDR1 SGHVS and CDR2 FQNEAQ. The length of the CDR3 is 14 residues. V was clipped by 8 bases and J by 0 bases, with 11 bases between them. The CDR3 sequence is CASGGPHSGNTIYF. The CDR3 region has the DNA TGTGCCAGCGGGGGACCCCACTCTGGAAACACCATATATTTT.

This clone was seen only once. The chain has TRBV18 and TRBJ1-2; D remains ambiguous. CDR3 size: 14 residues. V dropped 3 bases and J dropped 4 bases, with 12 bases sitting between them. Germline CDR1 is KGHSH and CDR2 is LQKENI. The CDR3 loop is CASSPGSGPYGYTF. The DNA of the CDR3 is TGTGCCAGCTCACCGGGTTCCGGGCCCTATGGCTACACCTTC.

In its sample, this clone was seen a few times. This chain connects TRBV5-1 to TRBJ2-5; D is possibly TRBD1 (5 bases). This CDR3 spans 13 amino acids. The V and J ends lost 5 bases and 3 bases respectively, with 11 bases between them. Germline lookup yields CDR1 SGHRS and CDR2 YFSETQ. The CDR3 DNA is TGCGCCAGCAGTGGGCAGGGCGAAGAGACCCAGTACTTC. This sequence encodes CASSGQGEETQYF. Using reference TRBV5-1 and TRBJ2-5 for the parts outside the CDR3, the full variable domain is KAGVTQTPRYLIKTRGQQVTLSCSPISGHRSVSWYQQTPGQGLQFLFEYFSETQRNKGNFPGRFSGRQFSNSRSEMNVSTLELGDSALYLCASSGQGEETQYFGPGTRLLVL.

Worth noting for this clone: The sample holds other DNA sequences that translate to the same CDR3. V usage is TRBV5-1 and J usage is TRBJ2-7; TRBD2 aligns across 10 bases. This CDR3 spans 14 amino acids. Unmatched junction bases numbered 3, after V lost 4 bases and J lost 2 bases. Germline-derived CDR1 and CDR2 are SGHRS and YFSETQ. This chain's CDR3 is CASSLAGDTYEQYF. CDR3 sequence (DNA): TGCGCCAGCAGCCTAGCGGGGGACACCTACGAGCAGTACTTC.

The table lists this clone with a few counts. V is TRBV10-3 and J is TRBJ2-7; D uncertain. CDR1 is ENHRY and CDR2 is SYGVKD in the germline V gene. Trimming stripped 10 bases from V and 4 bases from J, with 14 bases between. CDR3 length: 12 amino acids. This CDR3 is CATQNGDYEQYF. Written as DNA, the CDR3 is TGTGCCACACAGAATGGGGATTACGAGCAGTACTTC.

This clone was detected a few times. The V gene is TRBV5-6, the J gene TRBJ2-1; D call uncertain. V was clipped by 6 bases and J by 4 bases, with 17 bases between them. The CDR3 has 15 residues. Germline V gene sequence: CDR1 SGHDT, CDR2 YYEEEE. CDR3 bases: TGTGCCAGCATCCGCGTGTCGTGGGGTTACAATGAGCAGTTCTTC. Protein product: CASIRVSWGYNEQFF.

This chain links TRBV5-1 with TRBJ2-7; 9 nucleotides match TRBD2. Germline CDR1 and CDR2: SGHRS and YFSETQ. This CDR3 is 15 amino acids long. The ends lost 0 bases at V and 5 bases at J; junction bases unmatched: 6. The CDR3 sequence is CASSLVAGAPHEQYF. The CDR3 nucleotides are TGCGCCAGCAGCTTGGTAGCGGGGGCCCCCCACGAGCAGTACTTC.

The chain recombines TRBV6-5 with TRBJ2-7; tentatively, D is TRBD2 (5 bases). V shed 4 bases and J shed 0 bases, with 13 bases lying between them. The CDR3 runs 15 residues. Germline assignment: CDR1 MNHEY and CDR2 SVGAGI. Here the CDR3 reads CASSSGNTASYEQYF. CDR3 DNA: TGTGCCAGCAGTTCCGGGAACACCGCCTCCTACGAGCAGTACTTC.

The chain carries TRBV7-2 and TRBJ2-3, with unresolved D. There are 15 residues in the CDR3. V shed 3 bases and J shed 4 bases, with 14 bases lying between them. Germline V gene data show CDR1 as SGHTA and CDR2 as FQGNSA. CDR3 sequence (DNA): TGTGCCAGCAGCTTGACGGGCCCCCGGCCAGATACGCAGTATTTT. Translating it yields CASSLTGPRPDTQYF.

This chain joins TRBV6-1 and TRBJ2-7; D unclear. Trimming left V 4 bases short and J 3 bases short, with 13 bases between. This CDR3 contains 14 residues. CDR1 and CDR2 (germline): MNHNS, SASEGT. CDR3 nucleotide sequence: TGTGCCAGCAGTGCGGCTATACTGGTCTACGAGCAGTACTTC. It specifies CASSAAILVYEQYF.

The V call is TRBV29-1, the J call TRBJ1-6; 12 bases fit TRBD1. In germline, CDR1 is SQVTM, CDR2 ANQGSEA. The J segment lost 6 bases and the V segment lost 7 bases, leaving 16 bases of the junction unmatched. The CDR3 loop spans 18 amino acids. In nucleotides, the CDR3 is TGCAGCGCCGAGTGTGGGACAGGGGGCCGTTTGGGTAATTCACCCCTCCACTTT. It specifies CSAECGTGGRLGNSPLHF.

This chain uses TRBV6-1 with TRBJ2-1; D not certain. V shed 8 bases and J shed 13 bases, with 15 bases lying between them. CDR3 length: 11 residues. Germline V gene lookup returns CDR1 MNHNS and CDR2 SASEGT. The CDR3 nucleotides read TGTGCCAGCGGAGTAGGGAACAATCAGTTCTTC. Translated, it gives CASGVGNNQFF.

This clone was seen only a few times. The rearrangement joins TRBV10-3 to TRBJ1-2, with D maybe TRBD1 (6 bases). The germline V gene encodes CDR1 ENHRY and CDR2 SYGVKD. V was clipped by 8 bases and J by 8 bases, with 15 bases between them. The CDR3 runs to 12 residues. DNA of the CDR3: TGTGCCATCCAGGAGGGGGTGAACGGCTACACCTTC. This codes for CAIQEGVNGYTF.

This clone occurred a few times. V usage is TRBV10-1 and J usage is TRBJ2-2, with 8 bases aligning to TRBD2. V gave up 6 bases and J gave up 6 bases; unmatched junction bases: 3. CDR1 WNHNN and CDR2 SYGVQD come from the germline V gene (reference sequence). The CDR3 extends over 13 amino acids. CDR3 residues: CASRSSGSGELFF. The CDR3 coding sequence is TGCGCCAGCAGGTCTAGCGGGTCCGGGGAGCTGTTTTTT.

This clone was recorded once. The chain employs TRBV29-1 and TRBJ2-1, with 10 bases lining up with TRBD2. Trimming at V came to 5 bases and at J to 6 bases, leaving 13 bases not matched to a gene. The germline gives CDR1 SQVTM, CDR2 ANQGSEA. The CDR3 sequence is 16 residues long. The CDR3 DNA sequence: TGCAGCGTTCAACGACCTCTAGCGGGAGTTGGCAATGAGCAGTTCTTC. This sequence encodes CSVQRPLAGVGNEQFF.

Here the CDR3 reads CASSRWSGPSREQYF. CDR3 bases: TGTGCCAGCAGCCGCTGGAGCGGGCCCTCCCGCGAGCAGTACTTC. J is TRBJ2-7 and V is TRBV6-5, with a tentative D call TRBD2 (6 bases). The CDR3 sequence is 15 residues long. Germline V gene lookup returns CDR1 MNHEY and CDR2 SVGAGI. V was pared by 6 bases and J by 6 bases, with 21 bases between.

The CDR3 DNA sequence: TGTGCCAGCTCACCAAGGGGGGAGCCTAACTATGGCTACACCTTC. Its protein product is CASSPRGEPNYGYTF. The V call is TRBV18, the J call TRBJ1-2; D may be TRBD1 (6 bases). This CDR3 has 15 amino acids. Germline V gene sequence: CDR1 KGHSH, CDR2 LQKENI. With 2 bases removed from V and 0 bases from J, the gap between germline ends came to 10 bases.

The CDR3 DNA is TGTGCCAGCAGCCCTGGGAGGGCCATAGATACGCAGTATTTT. Amino acid sequence: CASSPGRAIDTQYF. V usage is TRBV7-8 and J usage is TRBJ2-3, with 7 bases matching TRBD2. The CDR3 is 14 residues long. V lost 5 bases, J lost 5 bases, and 7 bases stayed unmatched. Germline V lookup: CDR1 SGHVS, CDR2 FQNEAQ.

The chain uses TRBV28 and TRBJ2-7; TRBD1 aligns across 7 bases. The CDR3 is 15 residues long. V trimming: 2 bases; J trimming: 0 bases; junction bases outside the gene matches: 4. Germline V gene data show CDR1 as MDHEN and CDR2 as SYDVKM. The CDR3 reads CASSLTGDNSYEQYF. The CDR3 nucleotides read TGTGCCAGCAGTTTAACAGGGGACAACTCCTACGAGCAGTACTTC. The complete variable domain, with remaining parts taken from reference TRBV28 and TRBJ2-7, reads DVKVTQSSRYLVKRTGEKVFLECVQDMDHENMFWYRQDPGLGLRLIYFSYDVKMKEKGDIPEGYSVSREKKERFSLILESASTNQTSMYLCASSLTGDNSYEQYFGPGTRLTVT.